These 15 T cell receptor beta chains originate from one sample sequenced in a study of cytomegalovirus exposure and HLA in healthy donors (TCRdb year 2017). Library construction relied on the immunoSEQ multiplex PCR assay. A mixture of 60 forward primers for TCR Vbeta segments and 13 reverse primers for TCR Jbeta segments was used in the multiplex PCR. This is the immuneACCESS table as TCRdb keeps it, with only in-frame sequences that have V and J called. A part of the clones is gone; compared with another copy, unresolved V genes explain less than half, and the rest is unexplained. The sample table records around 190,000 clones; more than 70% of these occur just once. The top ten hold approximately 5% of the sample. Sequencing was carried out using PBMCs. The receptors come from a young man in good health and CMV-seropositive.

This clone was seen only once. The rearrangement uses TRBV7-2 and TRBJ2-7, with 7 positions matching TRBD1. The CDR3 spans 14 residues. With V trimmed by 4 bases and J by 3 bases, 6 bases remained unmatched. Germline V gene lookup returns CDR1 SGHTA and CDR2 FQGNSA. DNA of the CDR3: TGTGCCAGCAGCTCCCGACAGGGATACTACGAGCAGTACTTC. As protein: CASSSRQGYYEQYF.

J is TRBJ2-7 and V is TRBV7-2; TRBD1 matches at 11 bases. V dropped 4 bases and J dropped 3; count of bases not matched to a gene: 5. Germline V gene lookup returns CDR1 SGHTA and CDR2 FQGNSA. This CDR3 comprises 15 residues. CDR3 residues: CASSSGTGGIYEQYF. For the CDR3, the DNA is TGTGCCAGCAGCTCGGGGACAGGGGGGATCTACGAGCAGTACTTC.

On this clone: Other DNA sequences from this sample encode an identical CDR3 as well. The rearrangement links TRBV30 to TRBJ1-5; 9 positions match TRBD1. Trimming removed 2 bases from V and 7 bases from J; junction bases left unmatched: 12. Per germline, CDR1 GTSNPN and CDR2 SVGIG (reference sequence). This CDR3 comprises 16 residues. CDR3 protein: CAWSLRGQGVRQPQHF. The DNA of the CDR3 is TGTGCCTGGAGTCTTAGGGGACAGGGCGTACGGCAGCCCCAGCATTTT.

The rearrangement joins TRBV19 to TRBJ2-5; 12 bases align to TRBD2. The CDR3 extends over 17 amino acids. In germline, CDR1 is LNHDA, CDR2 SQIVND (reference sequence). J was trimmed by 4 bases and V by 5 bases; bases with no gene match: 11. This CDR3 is CASSRRLAGVMGETQYF. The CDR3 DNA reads TGTGCCAGTAGTCGACGACTAGCGGGAGTTATGGGAGAGACCCAGTACTTC.

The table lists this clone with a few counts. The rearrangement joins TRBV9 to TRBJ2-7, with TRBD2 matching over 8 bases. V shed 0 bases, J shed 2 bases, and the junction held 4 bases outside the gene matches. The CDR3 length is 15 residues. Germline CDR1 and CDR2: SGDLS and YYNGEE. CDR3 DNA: TGTGCCAGCAGCGTAGACCCGGGGGGGACCTACGAGCAGTACTTC. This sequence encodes CASSVDPGGTYEQYF.

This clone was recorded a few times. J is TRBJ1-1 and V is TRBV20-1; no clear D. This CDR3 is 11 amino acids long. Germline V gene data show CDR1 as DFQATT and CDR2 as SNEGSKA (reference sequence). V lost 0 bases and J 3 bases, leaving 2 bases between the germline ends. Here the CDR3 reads CSARDDTEAFF. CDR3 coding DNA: TGCAGTGCTAGAGACGACACTGAAGCTTTCTTT.

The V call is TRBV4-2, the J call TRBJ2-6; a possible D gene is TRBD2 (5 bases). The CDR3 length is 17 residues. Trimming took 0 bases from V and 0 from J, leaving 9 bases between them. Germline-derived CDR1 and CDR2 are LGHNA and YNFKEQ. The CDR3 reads CASSQDTRDSGANVLTF. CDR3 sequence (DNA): TGTGCCAGCAGCCAAGATACCCGGGACTCTGGGGCCAACGTCCTGACTTTC.

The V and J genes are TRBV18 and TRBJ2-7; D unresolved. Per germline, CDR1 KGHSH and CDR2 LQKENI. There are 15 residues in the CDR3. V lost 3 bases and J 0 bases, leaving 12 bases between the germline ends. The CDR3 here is CASSPIETISYEQYF. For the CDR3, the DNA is TGTGCCAGCTCACCCATCGAGACAATCTCCTACGAGCAGTACTTC.

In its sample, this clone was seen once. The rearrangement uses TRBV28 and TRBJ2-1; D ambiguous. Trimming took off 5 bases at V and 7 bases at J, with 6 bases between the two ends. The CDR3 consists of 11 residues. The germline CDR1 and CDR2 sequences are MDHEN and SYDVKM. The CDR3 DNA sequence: TGTGCCAGCAGTCCGAGGAATGAGCAGTTCTTC. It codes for CASSPRNEQFF.

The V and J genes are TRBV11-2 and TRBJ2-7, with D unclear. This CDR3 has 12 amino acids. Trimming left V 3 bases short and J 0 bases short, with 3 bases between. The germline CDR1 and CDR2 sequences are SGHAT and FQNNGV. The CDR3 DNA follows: TGTGCCAGCAGCTTTCTCTCCTACGAGCAGTACTTC. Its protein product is CASSFLSYEQYF. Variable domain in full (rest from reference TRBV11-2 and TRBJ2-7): EAGVAQSPRYKIIEKRQSVAFWCNPISGHATLYWYQQILGQGPKLLIQFQNNGVVDDSQLPKDRFSAERLKGVDSTLKIQPAKLEDSAVYLCASSFLSYEQYFGPGTRLTVT.

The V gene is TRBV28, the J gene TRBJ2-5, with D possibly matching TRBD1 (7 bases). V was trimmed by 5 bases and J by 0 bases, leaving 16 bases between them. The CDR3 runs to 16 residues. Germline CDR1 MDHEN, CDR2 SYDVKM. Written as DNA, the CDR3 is TGTGCCAGCAGTGCGAACAGGGGACTGTACCAAGAGACCCAGTACTTC. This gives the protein CASSANRGLYQETQYF.

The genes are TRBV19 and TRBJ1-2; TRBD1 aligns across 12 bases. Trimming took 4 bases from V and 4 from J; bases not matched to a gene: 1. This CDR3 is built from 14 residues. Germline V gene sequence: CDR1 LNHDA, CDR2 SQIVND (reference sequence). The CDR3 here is CASSKGQGAYGYTF. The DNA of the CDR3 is TGTGCCAGTAGTAAGGGACAGGGGGCCTATGGCTACACCTTC.

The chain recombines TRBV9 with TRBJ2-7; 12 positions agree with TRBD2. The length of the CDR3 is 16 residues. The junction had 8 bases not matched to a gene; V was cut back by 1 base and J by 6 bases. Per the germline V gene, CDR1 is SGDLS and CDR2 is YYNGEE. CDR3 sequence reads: CASSVTRLAGEGEQYF. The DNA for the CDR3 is TGTGCCAGCAGCGTAACCCGACTAGCGGGAGAGGGCGAGCAGTACTTC.

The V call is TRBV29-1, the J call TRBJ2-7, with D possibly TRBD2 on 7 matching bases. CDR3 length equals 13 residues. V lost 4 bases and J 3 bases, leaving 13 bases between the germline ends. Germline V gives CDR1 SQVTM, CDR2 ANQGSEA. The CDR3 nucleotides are TGCAGCGTTGGGGCCGGGGGGCTCTACGAGCAGTACTTC. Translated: CSVGAGGLYEQYF.

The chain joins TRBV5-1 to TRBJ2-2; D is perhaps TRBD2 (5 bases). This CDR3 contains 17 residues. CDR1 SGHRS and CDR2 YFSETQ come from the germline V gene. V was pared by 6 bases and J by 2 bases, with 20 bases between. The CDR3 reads CASTERGRKPNTGELFF. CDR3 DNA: TGCGCCAGCACCGAACGAGGGCGAAAACCTAACACCGGGGAGCTGTTTTTT.